These 16 T cell receptor beta chains were sequenced from one sample in a study of shared clonotypes between healthy human individuals. The data were produced by immunoSEQ multiplex PCR, yet TCRdb's version contains in-frame clones alone and is incomplete. The data show more than 2 million clones, 85% to 95% seen once. Sequences were obtained from naive CD4+ T cells sorted from blood. Subset described: CD45RA+ positively selected. These receptor sequences come from a man between 18 and 35 years old in good health.

V and J are TRBV6-1 and TRBJ1-2; possible D gene TRBD1, 5 bases. The CDR3 loop spans 14 amino acids. The V gene's germline CDR1 is MNHNS and CDR2 SASEGT. V was pared by 6 bases and J by 4 bases, with 15 bases between. The CDR3 bases are TGTGCCAGCAGAGACTGGGACGCAAGCTATGGCTACACCTTC. Its protein product is CASRDWDASYGYTF.

V is TRBV7-2 and J is TRBJ2-3; no clear D gene. Germline lookup yields CDR1 SGHTA and CDR2 FQGNSA. The CDR3 runs to 15 residues. V lost 2 bases and J lost 2, with 11 bases in between. Written as DNA, the CDR3 is TGTGCCAGCAGCTTACATAGTCAGCCCACAGATACGCAGTATTTT. This codes for CASSLHSQPTDTQYF.

The chain combines TRBV5-1 with TRBJ2-3; D possibly corresponds to TRBD2 (6 bases). The ends were cut back, 4 bases at V and 4 bases at J, with 13 bases in the middle. The V gene's germline CDR1 is SGHRS and CDR2 YFSETQ. This CDR3 spans 14 amino acids. The CDR3, as DNA: TGCGCCAGCAGCCCGGGGGTAGCCCCAGATACGCAGTATTTT. Translated: CASSPGVAPDTQYF.

A word on this clone: The junction does not match germline at one end; this may be a read error. The rearrangement uses TRBV19 and TRBJ2-6; D possibly corresponds to TRBD2 (5 bases). The CDR3 has 17 residues. The germline V gene encodes CDR1 LNHDA and CDR2 SQIVND (reference sequence). The CDR3 coding sequence is TGTGCCAGTAGTTTAGACTACGGGTTCTCTGGGGCCAACGTCCTGACTTTC. It is translated as CASSLDYGFSGANVLTF.

Of note for this clone: The identical CDR3 is also encoded by other nucleotide sequences in the sample. The chain employs TRBV6-5 and TRBJ1-2; 7 nucleotides line up with TRBD1. The CDR3 is 12 amino acids. J gave up 7 bases and V 4 bases, and 3 bases lay outside the gene matches. Germline lookup yields CDR1 MNHEY and CDR2 SVGAGI. The CDR3 protein is CASSSAGGGYTF. DNA of the CDR3: TGTGCCAGCAGTTCGGCAGGGGGTGGCTACACCTTC.

This clone showed up just once. The rearrangement uses TRBV11-3 and TRBJ2-2, with a possible D match to TRBD1 (6 bases). The CDR3 extends over 15 amino acids. V dropped 0 bases and J dropped 5 bases, with 10 bases sitting between them. The germline V gene has CDR1 SGHNT and CDR2 YENEEA. The CDR3 reads CASSLDRGSTGELFF. CDR3 DNA: TGTGCCAGCAGCTTAGACAGGGGAAGTACCGGGGAGCTGTTTTTT.

The chain joins TRBV2 to TRBJ1-2; D gene uncertain. Germline assignment: CDR1 SNHLY and CDR2 FYNNEI. This CDR3 is 13 amino acids long. Trimming took off 3 bases at V and 8 bases at J, with 13 bases between the two ends. The CDR3 DNA follows: TGTGCCAGCAGTGAGGGAAGGACGGGAGGCTACACCTTC. Translating it yields CASSEGRTGGYTF.

The gene calls are TRBV11-2 and TRBJ1-4; D not resolved. Per the germline V gene, CDR1 is SGHAT and CDR2 is FQNNGV. V dropped 4 bases and J dropped 6 bases, with 12 bases sitting between them. The CDR3 has 14 residues. Here the CDR3 reads CASSSGGLYEKLFF. As DNA, the CDR3 is TGTGCCAGCAGCTCAGGCGGACTATATGAAAAACTGTTTTTT. The full variable domain, its missing parts supplied by reference TRBV11-2 and TRBJ1-4, is EAGVAQSPRYKIIEKRQSVAFWCNPISGHATLYWYQQILGQGPKLLIQFQNNGVVDDSQLPKDRFSAERLKGVDSTLKIQPAKLEDSAVYLCASSSGGLYEKLFFGSGTQLSVL.

The chain joins TRBV9 to TRBJ1-5; D is unresolved. The V end was cut by 3 bases, the J end by 13 bases, with 5 bases between. Germline-derived CDR1 and CDR2 are SGDLS and YYNGEE. The CDR3 runs to 9 residues. CDR3 DNA: TGTGCCAGCAGCGGTGGTCAGCATTTT. Translating gives CASSGGQHF.

This chain connects TRBV10-1 to TRBJ2-1; D call uncertain. This CDR3 region has 12 residues. V was pared by 1 base and J by 8 bases, with 6 bases between. Germline V gene data show CDR1 as WNHNN and CDR2 as SYGVQD (reference sequence). CDR3 amino acids: CASSEFSHEQFF. The CDR3 bases are TGCGCCAGCAGTGAGTTTTCCCATGAGCAGTTCTTC.

CDR3 sequence: CASSPRLAVAEQYF. As DNA, the CDR3 is TGCGCCAGCAGCCCGAGACTAGCGGTAGCCGAGCAGTACTTC. The chain couples TRBV4-1 to TRBJ2-7, with TRBD2 matching over 9 bases. CDR3 length: 14 amino acids. Unmatched junction bases numbered 7, after V lost 4 bases and J lost 6 bases. The germline V gene encodes CDR1 MGHRA and CDR2 YSYEKL.

The chain links TRBV6-1 to TRBJ1-1; D ambiguous. This CDR3 spans 13 amino acids. Germline V gives CDR1 MNHNS, CDR2 SASEGT. The V gene lost 3 bases and the J gene lost 3 bases, with 8 bases spanning the gap. The CDR3 nucleotides are TGTGCCAGCAGTGATTTAGTTTACACTGAAGCTTTCTTT. Its protein product is CASSDLVYTEAFF.

The genes are TRBV10-3 and TRBJ2-5, with a possible D match to TRBD1 (6 bases). V was pared by 10 bases and J by 4 bases, with 22 bases between. The germline gives CDR1 ENHRY, CDR2 SYGVKD. This CDR3 has 15 residues. CDR3 DNA: TGTGCCAGCATCCCGGGACAAGACTCCCGAGAGACCCAGTACTTC. Protein product: CASIPGQDSRETQYF.

V gene TRBV18 combines with J gene TRBJ2-3, with D possibly TRBD2 on 6 matching bases. Deletions cut 1 base from V and 6 bases from J, with 17 bases between. This CDR3 is 16 amino acids long. Germline CDR1 is KGHSH and CDR2 is LQKENI. The CDR3 bases are TGTGCCAGCTCACCACGGGACTGGACGAAAGGGGATACGCAGTATTTT. Translation: CASSPRDWTKGDTQYF. Full variable domain (rest looked up from reference TRBV18 and TRBJ2-3): NAGVMQNPRHLVRRRGQEARLRCSPMKGHSHVYWYRQLPEEGLKFMVYLQKENIIDESGMPKERFSAEFPKEGPSILRIQQVVRGDSAAYFCASSPRDWTKGDTQYFGPGTRLTVL.

This clone was observed once. The chain recombines TRBV15 with TRBJ1-4, with unresolved D. Germline V gene data show CDR1 as LNHNV and CDR2 as YYDKDF (reference sequence). Deletions cut 0 bases from V and 8 bases from J, with 7 bases between. CDR3 length: 13 amino acids. CDR3 loop: CATSRDVGEKLFF. CDR3 coding DNA: TGTGCCACCAGCAGAGATGTTGGGGAAAAACTGTTTTTT.

About this clone itself: This CDR3 is also generated by other DNA sequences in the sample. This chain links TRBV6-6 with TRBJ2-7; no definite D call. The CDR3 spans 14 residues. Germline-derived CDR1 and CDR2 are MNHNY and SVGAGI (reference sequence). V shed 0 bases and J shed 1 base, with 7 bases lying between them. CDR3 region: CASSYSGSSYEQYF. The CDR3 nucleotides are TGTGCCAGCAGTTACTCAGGCAGTTCCTACGAGCAGTACTTC.